These 20 T cell receptor beta chains came from one sample sequenced in a study of cytomegalovirus exposure and HLA in healthy donors. PCR was performed using 60 Vbeta and 13 Jbeta primers. The method was immunoSEQ multiplex PCR; TCRdb's version includes in-frame clones alone and lacks a portion of them. The sample carries 200,000 or so clones, approximately 80% recorded once. Sample: PBMCs. The receptors stem from a man aged 50 to 60 in good health and CMV-seronegative.

This sequence joins TRBV27 and TRBJ2-7; 14 nucleotides match TRBD2. The germline CDR1 and CDR2 sequences are MNHEY and SMNVEV (reference sequence). The CDR3 spans 18 residues. V lost 4 bases, J lost 7 bases, and 15 bases stayed unmatched. CDR3: CASSSRLAGGPFDWEQYF. CDR3 sequence (DNA): TGTGCCAGCAGTTCCCGACTAGCGGGAGGGCCTTTCGATTGGGAGCAGTACTTC.

The J gene is TRBJ2-5, the V gene TRBV30, with D perhaps TRBD1 (5 bases). TRBJ2-7 explains the end of the DNA better; the J call may be wrong. CDR3 size: 12 residues. The germline V gene has CDR1 GTSNPN and CDR2 SVGIG (reference sequence). DNA for the CDR3: TGTGCCTGGACGAAAGGGGCCTACGAGCAGTACTTC. As protein: CAWTKGAYEQYF.

This clone was seen more than once but under ten times. The chain couples TRBV7-9 to TRBJ1-1; no clear D gene. The CDR3 covers 12 residues. Trimming pared 1 base from V and 10 bases from J, leaving 10 bases between. CDR1 SEHNR and CDR2 FQNEAQ come from the germline V gene (reference sequence). The chain's CDR3 is CASSLERRRAFF. Here the CDR3 DNA reads TGTGCCAGCAGCTTAGAGAGGAGGAGAGCTTTCTTT.

This clone was recorded only once. One end of the junction does not line up with germline, which may come from a read error. This chain joins TRBV14 and TRBJ1-6; D possibly corresponds to TRBD1 (6 bases). Looked up from germline, CDR1 is SGHDN and CDR2 is FVKESK. This CDR3 contains 15 residues. In DNA, the CDR3 is TGTGCCAGTAGCCAGGGGCAGGGGCGTAATTCACCCCTCCACTTT. It yields the protein CASSQGQGRNSPLHF.

The V and J genes are TRBV2 and TRBJ2-1, with 10 bases lining up with TRBD2. Germline-derived CDR1 and CDR2 are SNHLY and FYNNEI. CDR3 length: 13 residues. V shed 11 bases, J shed 7 bases, and the junction held 8 bases outside the gene matches. CDR3 coding DNA: TGTGCCGGATCTAGCGGGAGATTTAATGAGCAGTTCTTC. Residues: CAGSSGRFNEQFF.

The chain joins TRBV9 to TRBJ2-2; 13 nucleotides line up with TRBD2. Germline V CDR1 and CDR2: SGDLS, YYNGEE. Trimming at V came to 4 bases and at J to 4 bases, leaving 4 bases not matched to a gene. The CDR3 loop spans 16 amino acids. The DNA of the CDR3 is TGTGCCAGCAGCCTCGGACTAGCGGGAGTCACCGGGGAGCTGTTTTTT. It is translated as CASSLGLAGVTGELFF.

The chain uses TRBV28 and TRBJ2-3; TRBD2 aligns across 8 bases. CDR3 length: 17 residues. After removal of 8 bases from V and 2 bases from J, the junction contained 15 bases not matched to a gene. Germline assignment: CDR1 MDHEN and CDR2 SYDVKM. CDR3 residues: CASPPSGRLANTDTQYF. Here the CDR3 DNA reads TGTGCCAGCCCCCCGTCGGGCAGACTAGCGAACACAGATACGCAGTATTTT. Full variable domain (remainder filled in from reference TRBV28 and TRBJ2-3): DVKVTQSSRYLVKRTGEKVFLECVQDMDHENMFWYRQDPGLGLRLIYFSYDVKMKEKGDIPEGYSVSREKKERFSLILESASTNQTSMYLCASPPSGRLANTDTQYFGPGTRLTVL.

The CDR3 DNA reads as TGTGCCAGCAGGGATCAGGCTAACTATGGCTACACCTTC. Translating gives CASRDQANYGYTF. The V and J genes are TRBV11-2 and TRBJ1-2; D gene ambiguous. This CDR3 is built from 13 residues. V was cut by 6 bases and J by 0 bases, with 8 bases left in between. Germline-derived CDR1 and CDR2 are SGHAT and FQNNGV.

The sample holds one count of this clone. Other DNA sequences in the sample encode the same CDR3. The J gene is TRBJ1-6, the V gene TRBV6-5; D uncertain. Germline lookup yields CDR1 MNHEY and CDR2 SVGAGI. CDR3 length: 16 amino acids. V lost 4 bases and J 2 bases, leaving 12 bases between the germline ends. The CDR3 nucleotides are TGTGCCAGCAGTTGGTCAGGTGGAACCTATAATTCACCCCTCCACTTT. Residues: CASSWSGGTYNSPLHF.

V and J are TRBV19 and TRBJ2-7; 8 bases align to TRBD2. Germline CDR1 and CDR2: LNHDA and SQIVND (reference sequence). CDR3 length equals 16 residues. With V trimmed by 5 bases and J by 5 bases, 14 bases remained unmatched. CDR3 coding DNA: TGTGCCAGTAGTCCCGATCCCGGGACTAGAACAAACGAGCAGTACTTC. Translated, it gives CASSPDPGTRTNEQYF.

This rearrangement joins TRBV5-4 to TRBJ1-2; 10 positions match TRBD1. V shed 4 bases, J shed 4 bases, and the junction held 13 bases outside the gene matches. CDR3 length: 17 residues. CDR1 and CDR2 (germline): SGHNT, YYREEE (reference sequence). CDR3 residues: CASSPERQGALSYGYTF. The CDR3 DNA reads as TGTGCCAGCAGCCCAGAACGACAGGGGGCGCTCAGCTATGGCTACACCTTC.

This clone has only a few counts. The V and J genes are TRBV5-1 and TRBJ1-4, with D perhaps TRBD1 (5 bases). Germline values: CDR1 SGHRS, CDR2 YFSETQ. Between the trimmed V and J ends, which lost 3 bases and 5 bases, there was a span of 17 bases. The CDR3 runs 16 residues. CDR3 sequence (DNA): TGCGCCAGCAGCTCATCTCCCCCTCGGGGGAATGAAAAACTGTTTTTT. Protein sequence: CASSSSPPRGNEKLFF.

The chain joins TRBV19 to TRBJ2-1, with D possibly matching TRBD1 (6 bases). CDR3 size: 13 residues. V was cut by 7 bases and J by 5 bases, with 12 bases left in between. CDR1 is LNHDA and CDR2 is SQIVND in the germline V gene (reference sequence). CDR3 nucleotides: TGTGCCAGTACCCCAGGGGCGAACAATGAGCAGTTCTTC. Its translation is CASTPGANNEQFF.

The chain combines TRBV7-9 with TRBJ2-5; D is ambiguous. Gene TRBJ2-7 matches the end of the DNA better, so the J call may be wrong. Germline V gene lookup returns CDR1 SEHNR and CDR2 FQNEAQ (reference sequence). The CDR3 extends over 11 amino acids. The CDR3 region is CASSLSYEQYF. The CDR3 DNA follows: TGTGCCAGCAGCCTTTCCTACGAGCAGTACTTC.

This chain links TRBV9 with TRBJ2-7; 9 bases fit TRBD1. Germline V gene data show CDR1 as SGDLS and CDR2 as YYNGEE. This CDR3 comprises 13 residues. V gave up 3 bases and J gave up 5 bases; unmatched junction bases: 3. The CDR3 DNA sequence: TGTGCCAGCAGCGGACAGGGGGTCCACGAGCAGTACTTC. Translation: CASSGQGVHEQYF.

The rearrangement links TRBV27 to TRBJ2-2, with 13 bases identical to TRBD2. CDR1 and CDR2 (germline): MNHEY, SMNVEV (reference sequence). The CDR3 consists of 16 residues. The J segment lost 7 bases and the V segment lost 2 bases, leaving 4 bases of the junction unmatched. CDR3 loop: CASSLTSGRANGELFF. The CDR3 coding sequence is TGTGCCAGCAGTTTAACTAGCGGGAGGGCCAACGGGGAGCTGTTTTTT.

The rearrangement uses TRBV29-1 and TRBJ2-7, with a weak D call TRBD1 (6 bases). V was shortened by 6 bases and J by 5 bases, with 26 bases between the two germline ends. The CDR3 has 16 residues. CDR1 and CDR2 (germline): SQVTM, ANQGSEA. Here the CDR3 DNA reads TGCAGCGTAGCTACTGAGGGAAGGGGGAGAGACCACGAGCAGTACTTC. Its translation: CSVATEGRGRDHEQYF.

V is TRBV28 and J is TRBJ2-3, with 16 bases fitting TRBD2. Germline values: CDR1 MDHEN, CDR2 SYDVKM. This CDR3 is built from 14 residues. V lost 10 bases, J lost 4 bases, and 2 bases stayed unmatched. CDR3 protein: CATGTSGRADTQYF. CDR3 in DNA: TGTGCCACCGGGACTAGCGGGAGGGCAGATACGCAGTATTTT.

The chain joins TRBV5-4 to TRBJ2-3, with D unresolved. V lost 2 bases, J lost 6 bases, and 7 bases lay in between. CDR3 length equals 12 residues. Germline-derived CDR1 and CDR2 are SGHNT and YYREEE (reference sequence). The CDR3 bases are TGTGCCAGCAGCTTCCCTTCCGATACGCAGTATTTT. Translating it yields CASSFPSDTQYF.

The chain uses TRBV6-1 and TRBJ1-1; 7 bases are a match to TRBD1. Unmatched junction bases numbered 17, after V lost 8 bases and J lost 8 bases. Germline V gene data show CDR1 as MNHNS and CDR2 as SASEGT. The CDR3 runs to 15 residues. CDR3 in amino acids: CASQQGRRDWEEAFF. CDR3 DNA sequence: TGTGCCAGCCAACAGGGGCGCAGGGACTGGGAAGAAGCTTTCTTT.